This section outlines one T cell receptor (beta chain) sequence together with its context. Clones were read by immunoSEQ multiplex PCR, and TCRdb kept only the in-frame ones, dropping some. The repertoire consists of approximately 58,000 clones, with nearly 90% occurring once and the leading ten covering 20% to 25%. Cells were sorted from thawed PBMC rested overnight and stained with GMM-loaded CD1B tetramer, viability dye and anti-CD3. CD1B tetramers were loaded with Rhodococcus equi-derived C32 glucose monomycolate. This sample is drawn from a study of T cells in tuberculosis. V lost 5 bases, J lost 5 bases, and 15 bases lay in between. Per the germline V gene, CDR1 is LNHDA and CDR2 is SQIVND (reference sequence). The CDR3 loop spans 15 amino acids.

This TCR was recovered from an adult woman with latent tuberculosis. V usage is TRBV19 and J usage is TRBJ1-4; D is undetermined. The material sequenced was CD1b-GMM tetramer-negative cells sorted from PBMCs. Here the CDR3 DNA reads TGTGCCAGTAGTTTGACTCGTCTCCGGAATGAAAAACTGTTTTTT. Translation gives CASSLTRLRNEKLFF.